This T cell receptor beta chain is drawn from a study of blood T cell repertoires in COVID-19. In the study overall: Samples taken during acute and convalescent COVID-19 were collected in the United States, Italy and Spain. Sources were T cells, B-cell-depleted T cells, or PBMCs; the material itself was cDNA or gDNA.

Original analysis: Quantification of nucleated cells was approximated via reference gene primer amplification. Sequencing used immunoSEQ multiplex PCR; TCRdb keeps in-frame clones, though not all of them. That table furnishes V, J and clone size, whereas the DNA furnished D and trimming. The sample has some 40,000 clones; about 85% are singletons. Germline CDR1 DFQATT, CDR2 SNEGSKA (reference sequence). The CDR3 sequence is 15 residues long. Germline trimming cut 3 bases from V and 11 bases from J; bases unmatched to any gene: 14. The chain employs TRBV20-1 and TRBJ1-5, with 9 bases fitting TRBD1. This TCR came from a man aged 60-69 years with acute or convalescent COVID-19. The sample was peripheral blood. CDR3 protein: CSASLEGQGVEAQHF. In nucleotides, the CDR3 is TGCAGTGCTAGTTTGGAGGGACAGGGCGTTGAGGCCCAGCATTTT.